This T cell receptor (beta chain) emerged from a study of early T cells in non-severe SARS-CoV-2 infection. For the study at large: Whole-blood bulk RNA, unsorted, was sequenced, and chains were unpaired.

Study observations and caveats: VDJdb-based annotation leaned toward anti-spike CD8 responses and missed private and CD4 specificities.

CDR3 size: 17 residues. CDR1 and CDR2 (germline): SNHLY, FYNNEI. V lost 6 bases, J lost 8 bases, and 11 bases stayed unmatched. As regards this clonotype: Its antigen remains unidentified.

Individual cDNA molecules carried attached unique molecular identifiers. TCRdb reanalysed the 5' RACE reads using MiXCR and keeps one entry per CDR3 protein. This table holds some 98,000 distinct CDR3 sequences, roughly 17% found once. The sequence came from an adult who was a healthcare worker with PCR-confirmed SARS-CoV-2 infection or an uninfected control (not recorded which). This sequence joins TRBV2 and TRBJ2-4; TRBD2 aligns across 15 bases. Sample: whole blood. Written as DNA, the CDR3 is TGTGCCAGCAGGGGAAGGACTAGCGGGAGGGGTGTGGACATTCAGTACTTC. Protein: CASRGRTSGRGVDIQYF.